A selection of T cell receptor beta chains follows, all from one sample in a study of cytomegalovirus exposure and HLA in healthy donors. Repertoires were generated with immunoSEQ multiplex PCR, while TCRdb's copy carries only in-frame clones and drops some. This table holds about 330,000 clones, 75% to 90% found once. The sample was PBMCs. These receptors all come from a woman aged 18-35 years in good health and CMV-seronegative. The CDR3 runs from the conserved cysteine through the conserved F or W. Fields, in order: CDR3 length, V gene, J gene, D gene, clone size, CDR3 protein, CDR3 DNA. D genes are given only for firm matches. Clone size appears in some rows only: once, few, many, or a class for an expanded clone.

>13|TRBV10-3|TRBJ2-5|TRBD2|.
CAITRGEGETQYF
TGTGCCATCACTCGGGGGGAGGGGGAGACCCAGTACTTC
>13|TRBV13|TRBJ1-4|.|once
CASSFGGGEKLFF
TGTGCCAGCAGCTTTGGGGGAGGGGAAAAACTGTTTTTT
>15|TRBV27|TRBJ1-2|.|many
CASSPLQGKGYGYTF
TGTGCCAGCAGTCCGCTACAGGGAAAGGGCTATGGCTACACCTTC
>13|TRBV7-2|TRBJ2-4|.|.
CASSSPPHIIQYF
TGTGCCAGCAGCTCCCCCCCGCACATCATTCAGTACTTC
>15|TRBV7-2|TRBJ2-5|TRBD2|.
CASSLAGLDQETQYF
TGTGCCAGCAGCTTAGCGGGACTAGACCAAGAGACCCAGTACTTC
>13|TRBV6-5|TRBJ1-5|TRBD1|.
CASRDRDHQPQHF
TGTGCCAGCAGGGACAGGGACCATCAGCCCCAGCATTTT
>17|TRBV5-6|TRBJ2-2|TRBD1|.
CASSPMSWDRVTGELFF
TGTGCCAGCAGCCCCATGAGCTGGGACAGGGTGACCGGGGAGCTGTTTTTT
>19|TRBV27|TRBJ2-1|TRBD2|.
CASSLRVYLGLADYNEQFF
TGTGCCAGCAGTTTAAGGGTCTATTTGGGGCTAGCGGATTACAATGAGCAGTTCTTC
>14|TRBV6-5|TRBJ1-5|.|.
CASRNSGIDQPQHF
TGTGCCAGCAGAAACTCAGGGATCGATCAGCCCCAGCATTTT
>12|TRBV10-3|TRBJ2-7|.|.
CAIKAEDYEQYF
TGTGCCATCAAGGCAGAGGACTACGAGCAGTACTTC
>13|TRBV7-2|TRBJ2-4|TRBD2|few
CASSPGAGGFQYF
TGTGCCAGCAGCCCAGGGGCGGGAGGTTTTCAGTACTTC
>14|TRBV19|TRBJ2-6|.|few
CASVDTSGANVLTF
TGTGCCAGTGTCGACACCTCTGGGGCCAACGTCCTGACTTTC
>16|TRBV15|TRBJ2-1|TRBD2|.
CATSRERTSGDNEQFF
TGTGCCACCAGCAGAGAGCGGACTAGCGGAGACAATGAGCAGTTCTTC
>14|TRBV2|TRBJ2-7|.|.
CASSEGGSVYEQYF
TGTGCCAGCAGTGAAGGTGGGAGCGTTTACGAGCAGTACTTC
>14|TRBV12-5|TRBJ2-2|.|.
CASGSLLPAGELFF
TGTGCTAGTGGTTCCCTCCTTCCGGCCGGGGAGCTGTTTTTT
>16|TRBV27|TRBJ1-1|TRBD1|once
CASSLWGQGLRTEAFF
TGTGCCAGCAGTTTATGGGGACAGGGTTTGAGGACTGAAGCTTTCTTT
>11|TRBV7-9|TRBJ1-2|.|few
CASSLNYGYTF
TGTGCCAGCAGCCTTAACTATGGCTACACCTTC
>15|TRBV7-2|TRBJ1-5|TRBD1|once
CASSLSDRVNQPQHF
TGTGCCAGCAGCTTATCTGACAGGGTCAATCAGCCCCAGCATTTT
>16|TRBV10-3|TRBJ2-1|.|.
CAISPTGAGAYNEQFF
TGTGCCATCAGCCCGACGGGGGCGGGGGCCTACAATGAGCAGTTCTTC
>15|TRBV6-6|TRBJ2-7|TRBD2|.
CASRVGTSGAYEQYF
TGTGCCAGCAGGGTCGGGACTAGCGGAGCTTACGAGCAGTACTTC
>14|TRBV5-1|TRBJ1-4|.|.
CASSPQGLREKLFF
TGCGCCAGCAGTCCGCAGGGGCTAAGGGAAAAACTGTTTTTT
>15|TRBV6-1|TRBJ2-7|.|.
CASSTRTFSRHEQYF
TGTGCCAGCAGCACCCGGACATTTTCTCGTCACGAGCAGTACTTC
>13|TRBV2|TRBJ1-5|.|few
CASSEWGGQPQHF
TGTGCCAGCAGTGAATGGGGAGGCCAGCCCCAGCATTTT
>16|TRBV6-5|TRBJ2-3|TRBD2|.
CASSYLSAGDTDTQYF
TGTGCCAGCAGTTACTTATCCGCGGGAGACACAGATACGCAGTATTTT
>17|TRBV4-2|TRBJ2-7|.|.
CASSHLGAGPSSYEQYF
TGTGCCAGCAGCCATCTAGGGGCGGGACCAAGCTCCTACGAGCAGTACTTC
>14|TRBV29-1|TRBJ2-5|TRBD2|.
CSVEGVAGGETQYF
TGCAGCGTTGAGGGAGTAGCGGGTGGAGAGACCCAGTACTTC
>12|TRBV28|TRBJ1-1|.|.
CAAEASGTEAFF
TGTGCCGCGGAGGCGTCGGGCACTGAAGCTTTCTTT
>15|TRBV7-8|TRBJ2-7|.|once
CASSRVSLASYEQYF
TGTGCCAGCAGCCGCGTGAGCCTAGCTTCCTACGAGCAGTACTTC
>15|TRBV6-1|TRBJ2-7|.|.
CASSPAQAHSYEQYF
TGTGCCAGCAGTCCTGCGCAGGCCCACTCCTACGAGCAGTACTTC
>14|TRBV6-1|TRBJ1-2|.|.
CASSVGASPYGYTF
TGTGCCAGCAGTGTCGGTGCCTCGCCCTATGGCTACACCTTC
>16|TRBV7-8|TRBJ2-1|.|once
CASSLDQGHSYNEQFF
TGTGCCAGCAGCTTAGATCAGGGTCACTCCTACAATGAGCAGTTCTTC
>15|TRBV7-3|TRBJ2-5|TRBD1|.
CASSYGTGNRETQYF
TGTGCCAGCAGCTACGGGACAGGGAATAGGGAGACCCAGTACTTC
>14|TRBV4-3|TRBJ2-7|TRBD2|few
CASSRQRDSYEQYF
TGCGCCAGCAGCCGTCAGCGGGATTCCTACGAGCAGTACTTC
>16|TRBV6-1|TRBJ2-1|TRBD2|.
CASSEKPGLGYNEQFF
TGTGCCAGCAGTGAAAAACCGGGACTAGGCTACAATGAGCAGTTCTTC
>12|TRBV7-6|TRBJ2-5|.|.
CASSPLQETQYF
TGTGCCAGCAGCCCCCTCCAAGAGACCCAGTACTTC
>15|TRBV6-5|TRBJ2-3|.|.
CASSYDSVSTDTQYF
TGTGCCAGCAGCTACGACAGTGTTAGCACAGATACGCAGTATTTT
>20|TRBV7-6|TRBJ2-6|.|.
CASSLSYGIRNPAGANVLTF
TGTGCCAGCAGCTTATCGTACGGGATCAGGAATCCGGCTGGGGCCAACGTCCTGACTTTC
>18|TRBV4-1|TRBJ1-2|TRBD1|.
CASSQDGSTGQGWYGYTF
TGCGCCAGCAGCCAAGACGGCTCCACCGGACAGGGCTGGTATGGCTACACCTTC
>14|TRBV2|TRBJ2-3|.|.
CASRPWAVADTQYF
TGTGCCAGCAGGCCATGGGCAGTAGCAGATACGCAGTATTTT
>13|TRBV6-6|TRBJ2-5|TRBD1|.
CATAGQAAETQYF
TGTGCCACCGCGGGACAGGCGGCCGAGACCCAGTACTTC
>14|TRBV5-1|TRBJ2-7|.|.
CASSLPTSSYEQYF
TGCGCCAGCAGCTTGCCCACTAGCTCCTACGAGCAGTACTTC
>18|TRBV27|TRBJ1-5|TRBD1|.
CASRGTGIGGVGIQPQHF
TGTGCCAGCAGGGGGACAGGAATAGGAGGTGTGGGGATTCAGCCCCAGCATTTT
>15|TRBV29-1|TRBJ1-5|.|.
CSARMGPGSNQPQHF
TGCAGCGCCCGAATGGGCCCAGGGAGCAATCAGCCCCAGCATTTT
>15|TRBV5-4|TRBJ2-3|TRBD1|.
CASRSAGQGTLAQYF
TGTGCCAGCAGGTCCGCCGGACAGGGGACGTTGGCGCAGTATTTT
>14|TRBV6-1|TRBJ1-3|.|.
CASISGIAYNTIYF
TGTGCCAGCATAAGCGGGATAGCCTACAACACCATATATTTT
>12|TRBV13|TRBJ2-7|.|.
CASSLSGREQYF
TGTGCCAGCAGCTTATCAGGTCGCGAGCAGTACTTC
>15|TRBV30|TRBJ2-1|TRBD2|.
CAWSQAGTSGRVQFF
TGTGCCTGGAGCCAGGCCGGGACTAGCGGAAGAGTACAGTTCTTC
>16|TRBV28|TRBJ1-5|TRBD1|.
CASSTGQGDLFQPQHF
TGTGCCAGCAGCACCGGACAGGGGGACTTGTTTCAGCCCCAGCATTTT
>15|TRBV29-1|TRBJ2-7|TRBD2|.
CSVEVPSGSSYEQYF
TGCAGCGTTGAAGTTCCTAGCGGGAGCTCCTACGAGCAGTACTTC
>11|TRBV7-9|TRBJ2-4|TRBD2|once
CASSSLAEPYF
TGTGCCAGCAGCTCTCTAGCGGAACCGTACTTC
>12|TRBV7-9|TRBJ1-2|.|.
CASSRGRDGYTF
TGTGCCAGCAGCCGGGGTCGGGATGGCTACACCTTC
>16|TRBV27|TRBJ2-1|.|once
CASSSGLLSSYNEQFF
TGTGCCAGCAGTTCGGGACTCCTAAGCTCCTACAATGAGCAGTTCTTC
>15|TRBV6-5|TRBJ1-3|TRBD1|.
CASSPAGGTGNTIYF
TGTGCCAGCAGCCCCGCAGGGGGCACAGGAAACACCATATATTTT
>13|TRBV4-1|TRBJ2-3|.|.
CASGGGVTDTQYF
TGCGCCAGCGGGGGCGGTGTCACAGATACGCAGTATTTT